These 9 T cell receptor beta chains originate from one sample sequenced in a study of T cells after yellow fever vaccination. TCRdb used MiXCR to reprocess the 5' RACE reads, holding one entry per CDR3 protein. The table has 400,000 or so distinct CDR3 sequences, around 10% seen once. The sample was PBMCs, taken on the day of the first yellow fever vaccination. These receptors came from a man between 18 and 29 years old who received the YFV17D yellow fever vaccine.

V gene TRBV6-1 combines with J gene TRBJ2-3, with D perhaps TRBD1 or TRBD2 (6 bases each). Trimming shortened V by 8 bases and J by 2 bases, and 17 bases separated the two germline ends. Germline CDR1 reads MNHNS; CDR2 reads SASEGT. The CDR3 consists of 15 residues. This CDR3 is CASGKGGPHTDTQYF. DNA for the CDR3: TGTGCCAGCGGCAAGGGGGGCCCCCACACAGATACGCAGTATTTT.

This clonotype has a handful of counts. V gene TRBV19 combines with J gene TRBJ2-7; D may be TRBD1 (5 bases). V lost 4 bases to trimming and J lost 0 bases, with 13 bases between them. Germline loops: CDR1 LNHDA, CDR2 SQIVND (reference sequence). The CDR3 is made up of 15 amino acids. CDR3 coding DNA: TGTGCCAGTAGTAGGTGGACATCTTCCTCCTACGAGCAGTACTTC. This sequence encodes CASSRWTSSSYEQYF.

This clonotype has more than one count but fewer than ten. The chain joins TRBV6-5 to TRBJ2-3; the D gene could be TRBD1 or TRBD2 (5 bases each). Trimming shortened V by 0 bases and J by 5 bases, and 12 bases separated the two germline ends. The CDR3 sequence is 15 residues long. Germline V gives CDR1 MNHEY, CDR2 SVGAGI. The CDR3 reads CASSYSPAGRDTQYF. The CDR3 coding sequence is TGTGCCAGCAGTTACTCGCCAGCAGGGAGAGATACGCAGTATTTT.

This clonotype was recorded a few times. The chain employs TRBV25-1 and TRBJ2-4, with D perhaps matching TRBD2 (5 bases). V lost 3 bases and J lost 9, with 6 bases in between. CDR1 MGHDK and CDR2 SYGVNS come from the germline V gene. The CDR3 runs 11 residues. The CDR3 region has the DNA TGTGCCAGCAGTGATCGGGGCATTCAGTACTTC. This sequence encodes CASSDRGIQYF.

This clonotype came up a few times. The rearrangement links TRBV7-9 to TRBJ2-3; D may be TRBD1 or TRBD2 (5 bases each). The CDR3 totals 17 residues. V gave up 0 bases and J gave up 2 bases, with 15 bases separating them. CDR1 and CDR2 from the germline V gene are SEHNR and FQNEAQ (reference sequence). The CDR3: CASSLAGDGRLTDTQYF. The CDR3 nucleotides read TGTGCCAGCAGCTTAGCCGGGGACGGACGTCTCACAGATACGCAGTATTTT.

V usage is TRBV11-2 and J usage is TRBJ2-2, with TRBD2 identical over 8 bases. Germline values: CDR1 SGHAT, CDR2 FQNNGV. There are 15 residues in the CDR3. Unmatched junction bases numbered 4, after V lost 3 bases and J lost 4 bases. The CDR3 nucleotides are TGTGCCAGCAGCTTCACTAGCGGATCCACCGGGGAGCTGTTTTTT. Protein product: CASSFTSGSTGELFF.

The chain combines TRBV7-2 with TRBJ1-4; D remains unclear. With 5 bases removed from V and 2 bases from J, the gap between germline ends came to 15 bases. This CDR3 spans 16 amino acids. Germline V gives CDR1 SGHTA, CDR2 FQGNSA. CDR3 DNA: TGTGCCAGCAGCCAAGCCCCGAAGACCACTAATGAAAAACTGTTTTTT. Translating gives CASSQAPKTTNEKLFF. Full variable domain (missing parts from reference TRBV7-2 and TRBJ1-4): GAGVSQSPSNKVTEKGKDVELRCDPISGHTALYWYRQSLGQGLEFLIYFQGNSAPDKSGLPSDRFSAERTGGSVSTLTIQRTQQEDSAVYLCASSQAPKTTNEKLFFGSGTQLSVL.

The genes are TRBV20-1 and TRBJ2-1, with 10 bases aligning to TRBD2. This CDR3 has 17 residues. Germline loops: CDR1 DFQATT, CDR2 SNEGSKA (reference sequence). J gave up 2 bases and V 2 bases, and 9 bases lay outside the gene matches. CDR3 bases: TGCAGTGCTAGAAGGCTAGCGGGGGCTTCGACCTACAATGAGCAGTTCTTC. This codes for CSARRLAGASTYNEQFF.

This clonotype was seen only a few times. This chain links TRBV7-6 with TRBJ1-6; the D is unclear. Trimming shortened V by 5 bases and J by 7 bases, and 12 bases separated the two germline ends. The CDR3 is made up of 14 amino acids. Germline V gene data show CDR1 as SGHVS and CDR2 as FNYEAQ. CDR3 DNA sequence: TGTGCCAGCAGCCAGCAAGGGAGGAATTCACCCCTCCACTTT. Translation: CASSQQGRNSPLHF.